This entry lists 11 T cell receptor beta chains sequenced from one sample in a study of graft-versus-host responses after intestinal transplantation. TCRdb's table, derived via immunoSEQ multiplex PCR, lists solely in-frame clones and lacks some. The sample consists of roughly 40,000 clones, roughly 90% of them appearing once. This specimen consisted of PBMCs, obtained 260 to 270 days after transplant. Source of these receptors: a human patient who received an intestinal transplant, so some T cells may come from the graft donor.

The chain uses TRBV7-2 and TRBJ2-5; D is unresolved. This CDR3 has 12 amino acids. Per the germline V gene, CDR1 is SGHTA and CDR2 is FQGNSA. V was shortened by 1 base and J by 7 bases, with 7 bases between the two germline ends. The DNA for the CDR3 is TGTGCCAGCAGCTTAGGAATGGGGACCCAGTACTTC. This codes for CASSLGMGTQYF.

The rearrangement joins TRBV4-2 to TRBJ2-7, with TRBD2 matching 7 bases. With 0 bases clipped from V and 0 bases from J, the junction kept 8 bases outside the gene matches. Looked up from germline, CDR1 is LGHNA and CDR2 is YNFKEQ. CDR3 size: 17 residues. The CDR3: CASSQDEIAGISYEQYF. CDR3 nucleotides: TGTGCCAGCAGCCAAGATGAAATAGCGGGCATCTCCTACGAGCAGTACTTC.

The chain combines TRBV9 with TRBJ2-5; 9 bases align to TRBD2. The V gene's germline CDR1 is SGDLS and CDR2 YYNGEE. Losses at the gene ends were 0 bases for V and 2 bases for J; bases not matched to a gene: 5. This CDR3 is 16 amino acids long. The CDR3 loop reads CASSVGGLAQQETQYF. The CDR3 region has the DNA TGTGCCAGCAGCGTAGGTGGACTAGCGCAACAAGAGACCCAGTACTTC.

The V gene is TRBV5-4, the J gene TRBJ2-7, with 13 bases that match TRBD2. Trimming removed 4 bases from V and 4 bases from J; junction bases left unmatched: 8. Germline CDR1 and CDR2: SGHNT and YYREEE (reference sequence). The CDR3 covers 16 residues. CDR3 region: CASSPGLAGVGYEQYF. DNA for the CDR3: TGTGCCAGCAGCCCAGGACTAGCGGGGGTGGGTTACGAGCAGTACTTC. The full variable domain, with the rest looked up from reference TRBV5-4 and TRBJ2-7, is ETGVTQSPTHLIKTRGQQVTLRCSSQSGHNTVSWYQQALGQGPQFIFQYYREEENGRGNFPPRFSGLQFPNYSSELNVNALELDDSALYLCASSPGLAGVGYEQYFGPGTRLTVT.

The chain links TRBV19 to TRBJ1-5; D remains unclear. V was pared by 0 bases and J by 5 bases, with 8 bases between. Germline values: CDR1 LNHDA, CDR2 SQIVND (reference sequence). The CDR3 is 14 amino acids. CDR3 bases: TGTGCCAGTAGTATAGACCCTAGTTATCAGCCCCAGCATTTT. Its protein is CASSIDPSYQPQHF. The full variable domain, completed using reference TRBV19 and TRBJ1-5, is DGGITQSPKYLFRKEGQNVTLSCEQNLNHDAMYWYRQDPGQGLRLIYYSQIVNDFQKGDIAEGYSVSREKKESFPLTVTSAQKNPTAFYLCASSIDPSYQPQHFGDGTRLSIL.

The chain couples TRBV5-4 to TRBJ2-5, with 8 bases identical to TRBD2. This CDR3 has 14 residues. The germline gives CDR1 SGHNT, CDR2 YYREEE (reference sequence). J was trimmed by 1 base and V by 1 base; bases with no gene match: 0. CDR3 loop: CASSLRGGQETQYF. The CDR3 DNA is TGTGCCAGCAGCTTGCGGGGGGGCCAAGAGACCCAGTACTTC.

CDR3 coding DNA: TGTGCCAGCAGCCCGACTAGCTCCTACGAGCAGTACTTC. This sequence encodes CASSPTSSYEQYF. This chain joins TRBV11-2 and TRBJ2-7; tentative D call: TRBD2 (6 bases). Germline V gene data show CDR1 as SGHAT and CDR2 as FQNNGV. The CDR3 has 13 residues. With 5 bases removed from V and 0 bases from J, the gap between germline ends came to 8 bases.

The chain combines TRBV4-1 with TRBJ2-7; 12 bases align to TRBD2. V lost 0 bases, J lost 4 bases, and 4 bases stayed unmatched. Germline V gene data show CDR1 as MGHRA and CDR2 as YSYEKL. The CDR3 extends over 16 amino acids. DNA for the CDR3: TGCGCCAGCAGCCAAGAAAGGACTAGCGGGGTTTACGAGCAGTACTTC. Translation: CASSQERTSGVYEQYF.

This chain links TRBV19 with TRBJ2-1; D perhaps matches TRBD2 (6 bases). This CDR3 is built from 15 residues. Trimming took 4 bases from V and 6 from J, leaving 16 bases between them. In germline, CDR1 is LNHDA, CDR2 SQIVND (reference sequence). The CDR3 region is CASSTYTGGANEQFF. The CDR3 DNA is TGTGCCAGTAGTACCTACACTGGAGGGGCCAATGAGCAGTTCTTC.

This chain uses TRBV10-3 with TRBJ1-5; D call uncertain. The germline V and J ends were trimmed by 5 bases and 5 bases, with 16 bases remaining between them. Germline CDR1 and CDR2: ENHRY and SYGVKD. The CDR3 has 15 residues. The CDR3 loop reads CAISSDSSWDQPQHF. The CDR3 coding sequence is TGTGCCATCAGTTCTGACTCCAGTTGGGATCAGCCCCAGCATTTT.

V gene TRBV5-4 combines with J gene TRBJ2-7; D is ambiguous. From germline, CDR1 is SGHNT and CDR2 YYREEE (reference sequence). The length of the CDR3 is 15 residues. V lost 3 bases to trimming and J lost 1 base, with 14 bases between them. The CDR3 is CASSSTPDLSYEQYF. DNA for the CDR3: TGTGCCAGCAGCTCCACACCGGACCTTTCCTACGAGCAGTACTTC. The full variable domain, its missing parts supplied by reference TRBV5-4 and TRBJ2-7, is ETGVTQSPTHLIKTRGQQVTLRCSSQSGHNTVSWYQQALGQGPQFIFQYYREEENGRGNFPPRFSGLQFPNYSSELNVNALELDDSALYLCASSSTPDLSYEQYFGPGTRLTVT.